These 14 T cell receptor beta chains came from one sample sequenced in a study of sequential checkpoint blockade in melanoma. Treatment denoted: randomized to nivolumab then ipilimumab (arm A) or the reverse (arm B). Assay used: immunoSEQ multiplex PCR; TCRdb lists only in-frame clones, some missing. The top ten hold roughly 15% of the sample, which has tens of thousands of clones, roughly 91% seen once. The material sequenced was CD8+ T cells sorted from blood (inferred from file names), taken from a patient given nivolumab and ipilimumab in sequence. These receptors were collected from a human donor with melanoma.

The chain uses TRBV4-2 and TRBJ2-1; TRBD1 matches at 8 bases. From germline, CDR1 is LGHNA and CDR2 YNFKEQ. The junction had 2 bases not matched to a gene; V was cut back by 4 bases and J by 6 bases. CDR3 length: 13 amino acids. CDR3: CASSPTGGNEQFF. CDR3 in DNA: TGTGCCAGCAGCCCCACAGGGGGCAATGAGCAGTTCTTC.

V usage is TRBV5-5 and J usage is TRBJ1-2; 9 bases fit TRBD1. There are 15 residues in the CDR3. With 0 bases clipped from V and 5 bases from J, the junction kept 5 bases outside the gene matches. Germline CDR1 reads SGHKS; CDR2 reads YYEKEE (reference sequence). CDR3 coding DNA: TGTGCCAGCAGCTTGGCCTGGGGACAGGGATATGGCTACACCTTC. Encoded protein: CASSLAWGQGYGYTF.

The chain combines TRBV28 with TRBJ1-2; 8 bases line up with TRBD1. This CDR3 is 12 amino acids long. CDR1 is MDHEN, CDR2 SYDVKM, per germline. The V and J ends lost 8 bases and 7 bases, in that order; junction bases with no gene match: 6. DNA for the CDR3: TGTGCCAGCTCGGACAGGGAGGGTGGCTACACCTTC. It encodes CASSDREGGYTF.

The chain employs TRBV9 and TRBJ2-2; TRBD2 aligns across 11 bases. The V segment lost 4 bases and the J segment 5 bases; nucleotides outside the gene matches: 7. The CDR3 sequence is 16 residues long. The germline CDR1 and CDR2 sequences are SGDLS and YYNGEE. CDR3 DNA: TGTGCCAGCAGCCCCGTAGCGGGAGGGCGGACCGGGGAGCTGTTTTTT. Encoded protein: CASSPVAGGRTGELFF.

The rearrangement links TRBV25-1 to TRBJ2-1; D possibly corresponds to TRBD2 (5 bases). This CDR3 contains 14 residues. The germline CDR1 and CDR2 sequences are MGHDK and SYGVNS. The germline V and J ends were trimmed by 1 base and 9 bases, with 13 bases remaining between them. The CDR3 loop is CASSESSSGSEQFF. In DNA, the CDR3 is TGTGCCAGCAGTGAATCTTCATCGGGGAGTGAGCAGTTCTTC.

The chain joins TRBV28 to TRBJ2-5; TRBD1 matches 8 bases. The ends lost 5 bases at V and 4 bases at J; junction bases unmatched: 6. This CDR3 is built from 14 residues. Germline V gene lookup returns CDR1 MDHEN and CDR2 SYDVKM. The CDR3, as DNA: TGTGCCAGCAGTCGTGACAGGGGAGGAGAGACCCAGTACTTC. Translation gives CASSRDRGGETQYF.

The chain has TRBV11-1 and TRBJ1-6, with D hard to call. The CDR3 length is 15 residues. Germline lookup yields CDR1 SGHAT and CDR2 FQDESV (reference sequence). Trimming removed 7 bases at V and 0 bases at J, with 10 bases between. The CDR3 bases are TGTGCCAGCACCGCAACGAGCTCCTATAATTCACCCCTCCACTTT. Its protein is CASTATSSYNSPLHF.

Only a few counts were recorded for this clone. This chain joins TRBV19 and TRBJ1-2, with 11 nucleotides matching TRBD1. V trimming: 11 bases; J trimming: 3 bases; junction bases outside the gene matches: 5. This CDR3 has 13 residues. Germline values: CDR1 LNHDA, CDR2 SQIVND (reference sequence). This CDR3 reads CAVGTGGDYGYTF. The CDR3 nucleotides are TGTGCCGTCGGGACAGGGGGGGACTATGGCTACACCTTC.

This clone is judged medium-sized (0.01 to 0.1%). The rearrangement joins TRBV7-9 to TRBJ1-5, with D possibly being TRBD1 (5 bases). Trimming took off 4 bases at V and 5 bases at J, with 15 bases between the two ends. Germline V gene sequence: CDR1 SEHNR, CDR2 FQNEAQ (reference sequence). The CDR3 spans 15 residues. The CDR3: CASSSTRGGDQPQHF. CDR3 DNA sequence: TGTGCCAGCAGCTCTACGCGTGGGGGGGATCAGCCCCAGCATTTT.

The gene calls are TRBV19 and TRBJ1-2; tentatively, D is TRBD1 (5 bases). Trimming took 4 bases from V and 0 from J, leaving 9 bases between them. CDR1 is LNHDA and CDR2 is SQIVND in the germline V gene (reference sequence). The CDR3 runs to 14 residues. The CDR3 coding sequence is TGTGCCAGTAGTAAGGGGTGGGCTAACTATGGCTACACCTTC. It yields the protein CASSKGWANYGYTF.

V is TRBV4-1 and J is TRBJ1-1, with 8 positions matching TRBD1. Losses at the gene ends were 3 bases for V and 3 bases for J; bases not matched to a gene: 6. Germline V gene lookup returns CDR1 MGHRA and CDR2 YSYEKL. This CDR3 has 15 amino acids. In DNA, the CDR3 is TGCGCCAGCAGCCACCCACAGGGGGGGGACACTGAAGCTTTCTTT. Translation: CASSHPQGGDTEAFF.

In this sample, this clone turned up a few times. V is TRBV28 and J is TRBJ2-6, with 7 bases lining up with TRBD1. There are 15 residues in the CDR3. The V gene end was trimmed by 5 bases and the J gene end by 2 bases; junction bases not matched to a gene: 3. CDR1 and CDR2 from the germline V gene are MDHEN and SYDVKM. CDR3 DNA: TGTGCCAGCAGTCCGACAGGGACTGGGGCCAACGTCCTGACTTTC. Amino acids: CASSPTGTGANVLTF.

The rearrangement links TRBV6-6 to TRBJ1-1; no reliable D call. Germline values: CDR1 MNHNY, CDR2 SVGAGI (reference sequence). V lost 6 bases to trimming and J lost 7 bases, with 6 bases between them. CDR3 size: 10 residues. The CDR3 bases are TGTGCCAGCAGGTCCCTTGAAGCTTTCTTT. Translated, it gives CASRSLEAFF.

The gene calls are TRBV9 and TRBJ2-3; 7 bases match TRBD2. The ends lost 4 bases at V and 2 bases at J; junction bases unmatched: 13. This CDR3 has 17 residues. The V gene's germline CDR1 is SGDLS and CDR2 YYNGEE. The CDR3 reads CASSLSVAGEHTDTQYF. CDR3 sequence (DNA): TGTGCCAGCAGCCTCAGCGTTGCGGGGGAACACACAGATACGCAGTATTTT.